This T cell receptor beta chain was captured in a study of blood T cell repertoires in COVID-19. Study background: Both acute and convalescent COVID-19 samples were obtained from the United States, Italy and Spain. Nucleic acid was either cDNA or gDNA, and it came from T cells, B-cell-depleted T cells, or PBMCs.

Original data processing: Reference gene primer amplification gave nucleated cell count estimates. Some clones are missing from TCRdb's copy, which holds only in-frame ones; the method was immunoSEQ multiplex PCR. The D gene and trimming were derived from the DNA, and the V and J assignments and clone size from that table. The sample holds about 260,000 clones, approximately 86% seen once. CDR1 is KGHSH, CDR2 LQKENI, per germline. The V end lost 0 bases, the J end lost 2 bases, and 5 bases lay between the germline ends. The CDR3 has 14 residues. The specimen was peripheral blood. The receptor was isolated from a man between 25 and 39 years old with active or convalescent COVID-19. This chain connects TRBV18 to TRBJ2-1; D is unresolved. As DNA, the CDR3 is TGTGCCAGCTCACCACCCCCAGCCTACAATGAGCAGTTCTTC. Translated: CASSPPPAYNEQFF.